The sequence of this TCR beta chain was determined in a study of blood T cell repertoires in COVID-19. In the authors' workflow: Estimates of nucleated cell counts were drawn from the amplification of reference gene primers. Profiling relied on immunoSEQ multiplex PCR, and the TCRdb table lists in-frame clones only, not all of them. V and J calls and clone size are copied from that table; D and trimming were computed from the DNA. The sample shows 100,000 to 130,000 clones, less than 75% of them seen only once. The sequencing sample was made of peripheral blood. The receptor was derived from a middle-aged woman with acute or convalescent COVID-19.

The CDR3 loop reads CASSVAGRDSYGYTF. Written as DNA, the CDR3 is TGTGCCAGCAGTGTTGCAGGGCGGGACTCTTATGGCTACACCTTC. The V call is TRBV27, the J call TRBJ1-2; the D gene is possibly TRBD1 (5 bases). The CDR3 covers 15 residues. CDR1 MNHEY and CDR2 SMNVEV come from the germline V gene (reference sequence). The V and J ends lost 5 bases and 5 bases respectively, with 18 bases between them.